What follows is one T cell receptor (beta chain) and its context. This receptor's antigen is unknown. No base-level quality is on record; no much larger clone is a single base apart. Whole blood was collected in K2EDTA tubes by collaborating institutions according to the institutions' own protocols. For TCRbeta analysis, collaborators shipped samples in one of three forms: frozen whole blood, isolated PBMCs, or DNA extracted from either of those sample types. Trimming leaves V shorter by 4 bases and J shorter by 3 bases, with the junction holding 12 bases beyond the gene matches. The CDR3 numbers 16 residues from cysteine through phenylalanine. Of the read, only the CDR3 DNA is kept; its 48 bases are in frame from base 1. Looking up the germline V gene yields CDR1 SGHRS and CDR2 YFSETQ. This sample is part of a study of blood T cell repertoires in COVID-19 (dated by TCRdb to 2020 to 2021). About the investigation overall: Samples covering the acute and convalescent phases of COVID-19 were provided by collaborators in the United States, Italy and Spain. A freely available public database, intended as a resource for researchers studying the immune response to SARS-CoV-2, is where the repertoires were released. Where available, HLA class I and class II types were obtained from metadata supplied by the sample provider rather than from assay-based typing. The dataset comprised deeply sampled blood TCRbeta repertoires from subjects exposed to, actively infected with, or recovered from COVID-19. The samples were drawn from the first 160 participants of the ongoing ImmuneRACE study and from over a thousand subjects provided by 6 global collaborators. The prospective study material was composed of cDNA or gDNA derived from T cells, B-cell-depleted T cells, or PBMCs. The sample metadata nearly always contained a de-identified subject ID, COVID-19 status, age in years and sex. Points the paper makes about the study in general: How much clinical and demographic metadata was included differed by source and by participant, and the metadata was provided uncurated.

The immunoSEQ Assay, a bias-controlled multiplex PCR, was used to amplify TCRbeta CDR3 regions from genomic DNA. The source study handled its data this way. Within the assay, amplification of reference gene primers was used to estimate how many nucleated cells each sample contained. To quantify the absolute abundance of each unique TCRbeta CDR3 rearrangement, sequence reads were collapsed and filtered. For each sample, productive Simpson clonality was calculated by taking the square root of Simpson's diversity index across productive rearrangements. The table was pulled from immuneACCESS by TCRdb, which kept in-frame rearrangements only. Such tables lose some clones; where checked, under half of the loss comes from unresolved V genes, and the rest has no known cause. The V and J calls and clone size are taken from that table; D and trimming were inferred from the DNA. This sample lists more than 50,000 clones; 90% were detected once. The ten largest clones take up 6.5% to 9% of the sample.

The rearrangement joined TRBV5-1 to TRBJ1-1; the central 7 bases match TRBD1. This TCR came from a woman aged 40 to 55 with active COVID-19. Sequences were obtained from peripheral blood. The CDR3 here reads CASSPGGGGAHTEAFF. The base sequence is TGCGCCAGCAGCCCCGGTGGAGGGGGCGCCCACACTGAAGCTTTCTTT. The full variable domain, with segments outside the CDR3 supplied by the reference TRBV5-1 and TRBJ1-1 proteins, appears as KAGVTQTPRYLIKTRGQQVTLSCSPISGHRSVSWYQQTPGQGLQFLFEYFSETQRNKGNFPGRFSGRQFSNSRSEMNVSTLELGDSALYLCASSPGGGGAHTEAFFGQGTRLTVV.